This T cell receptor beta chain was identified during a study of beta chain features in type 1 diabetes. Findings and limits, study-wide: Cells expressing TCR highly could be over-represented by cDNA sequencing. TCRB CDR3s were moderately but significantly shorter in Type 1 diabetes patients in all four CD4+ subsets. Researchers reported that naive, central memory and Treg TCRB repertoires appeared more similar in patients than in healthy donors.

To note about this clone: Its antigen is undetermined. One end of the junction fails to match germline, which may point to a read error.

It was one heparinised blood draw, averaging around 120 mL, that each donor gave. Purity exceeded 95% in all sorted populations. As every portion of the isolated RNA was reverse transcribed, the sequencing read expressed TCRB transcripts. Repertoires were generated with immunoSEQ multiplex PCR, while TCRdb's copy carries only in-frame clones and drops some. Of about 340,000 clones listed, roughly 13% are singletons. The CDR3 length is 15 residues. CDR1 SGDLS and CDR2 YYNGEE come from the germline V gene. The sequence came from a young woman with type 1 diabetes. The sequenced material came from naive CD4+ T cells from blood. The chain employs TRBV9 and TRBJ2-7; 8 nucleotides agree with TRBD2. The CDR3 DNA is TGTGCCAGCAGCGTAGCCAGCGGGAGCTCCCACGAGCAGTACTTC. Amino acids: CASSVASGSSHEQYF.